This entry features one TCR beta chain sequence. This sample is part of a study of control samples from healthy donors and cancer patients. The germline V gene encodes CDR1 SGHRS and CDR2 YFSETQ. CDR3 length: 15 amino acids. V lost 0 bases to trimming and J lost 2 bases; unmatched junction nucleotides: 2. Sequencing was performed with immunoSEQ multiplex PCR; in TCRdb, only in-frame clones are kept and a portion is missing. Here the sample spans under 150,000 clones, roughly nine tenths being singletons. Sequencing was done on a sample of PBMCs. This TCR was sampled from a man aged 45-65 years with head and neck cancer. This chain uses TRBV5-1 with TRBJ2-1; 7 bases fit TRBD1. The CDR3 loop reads CASSLGQGPYNEQFF. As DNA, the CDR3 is TGCGCCAGCAGCTTGGGACAGGGCCCCTACAATGAGCAGTTCTTC.